Here is one T cell receptor (beta chain) with its context. Its antigen has not been determined. No base qualities exist here, and no much larger clone lies one base off it. TCRbeta CDR3 regions were amplified from genomic DNA by means of the immunoSEQ Assay, a bias-controlled multiplex PCR. The source study handled its data this way. Within the assay, amplification of reference gene primers was used to estimate how many nucleated cells each sample contained. To quantify the absolute abundance of each unique TCRbeta CDR3 rearrangement, sequence reads were collapsed and filtered. For each sample, productive Simpson clonality was calculated as the square root of Simpson's diversity index across productive rearrangements. The source is immuneACCESS, and TCRdb retained only in-frame sequences with V and J called. Part of the clones is not carried over; for the studies checked, unresolved V genes explain less than half of this, and the remainder is unexplained. V, J and clone size derive from that table, while D and trimming were established from the DNA sequence. In this sample the table shows 55,000 or so clones, about 87% of which occur a single time. The ten largest clones add up to under 4% of the sample.

At one collaborating source in Seattle, patients were enrolled during active infection and were followed longitudinally through the course of disease. Each collaborating institution followed its own protocols to collect whole blood in K2EDTA tubes. For TCRbeta analysis, collaborators shipped samples as frozen whole blood, isolated PBMCs, or DNA extracted from either of those sample types. This specimen belongs to a study of blood T cell repertoires in COVID-19 (TCRdb year 2020). Regarding the research as a whole: The collaborator samples originated in the United States, Italy and Spain and spanned the acute and convalescent phases of COVID-19. The material from the prospective study consisted of cDNA or gDNA derived from T cells, B-cell-depleted T cells, or PBMCs. Deeply sampled blood TCRbeta repertoires from subjects exposed to, actively infected with, or recovered from COVID-19 were included in the dataset. The repertoires were made available in a free public database intended to serve as a resource for research on the immune response to SARS-CoV-2. Samples came from the ongoing ImmuneRACE study (first 160 participants) plus 1,254 subjects from 6 global collaborators. The sample metadata nearly always contained a de-identified subject ID, COVID-19 status, age in years and sex. Where HLA class I and class II types were available, the types were taken from metadata supplied by the sample provider, not from assay-based typing.

The CDR3, from cysteine to phenylalanine, totals 15 residues. The DNA shown is the 45-base CDR3, in frame from base 1. CDR1 LGHDT and CDR2 YNNKEL were looked up in the germline V gene (reference sequence). The germline V end is reduced by 4 bases and the J end by 1 base; junction bases left unmatched: 5. Findings and caveats that apply to the study as a whole: The quantity of clinical and demographic metadata differed by source and by participant and was supplied without curation.

Material: peripheral blood. The clonotype originates from a man between 40 and 49 years old with COVID-19, enrolled during active disease. This chain is built from TRBV3-1 (or the pseudogene TRBV3-2) and TRBJ2-3, with 7 bases aligning to TRBD2. The CDR3 region: CASSPRLAGTDTQYF. The nucleotide sequence is given as TGTGCCAGCAGCCCCCGACTAGCTGGCACAGATACGCAGTATTTT.